The clone carrying this TCR beta chain was picked up a small number of times. The data stem from a study of T cells in Graves' hyperthyroidism and ophthalmopathy. Regions amplified from RNA transcripts were the TCR beta CDR3 regions. HTBI primers were the set used in a first-round RT-PCR of the TCR CDR3. Each CDR3 protein gets one entry after TCRdb re-called the multiplex PCR reads with MiXCR. The sample includes hundreds of thousands of distinct CDR3 sequences, around 46% of them seen just once. Germline CDR1 reads KGHDR; CDR2 reads SFDVKD. This CDR3 is built from 16 residues. The V segment lost 4 bases and the J segment 6 bases; nucleotides outside the gene matches: 12.

The sequencing input was peripheral blood or thyroid tissue (not recorded which). The clonotype was recovered from a woman aged 18-35 years with Graves' hyperthyroidism. The rearrangement links TRBV24-1 to TRBJ1-2, with 8 bases lining up with TRBD1. CDR3 nucleotides: TGTGCCACCAGTGAACCCGGGACAGGTGAGACCGATGGCTACACCTTC. The encoded protein is CATSEPGTGETDGYTF.